A single T cell receptor beta chain is shown here with its context. Original methodology: Nucleated cell counts were estimated from reference gene primer amplification. Only in-frame clones appear in the TCRdb table, and some are missing; sequencing was by immunoSEQ multiplex PCR. That table gives V, J and clone size, and the DNA gave D and trimming. This table has about 130,000 clones, about four fifths appearing once. The CDR3 extends over 16 amino acids. J lost 2 bases, V lost 0 bases, and 5 bases had no gene match. Germline V gene lookup returns CDR1 SGDLS and CDR2 YYNGEE. The data stem from a study of blood T cell repertoires in COVID-19. The overall study: The United States, Italy and Spain were the sources of the acute and convalescent COVID-19 samples.

Assignments of participants to cohorts depended upon their own reported clinical history. The clonotype was recovered from a man aged 50 to 59 who had recovered from COVID-19. The V and J genes are TRBV9 and TRBJ2-3, with 8 bases lining up with TRBD2. The specimen was PBMCs or T cells enriched from blood (not recorded which). The CDR3 here is CASSVGSSGATDTQYF. The DNA of the CDR3 is TGTGCCAGCAGCGTAGGGAGTAGCGGGGCCACAGATACGCAGTATTTT.